The present TCR beta chain was sequenced within a study of control samples from healthy donors and cancer patients. Profiling relied on immunoSEQ multiplex PCR, and the TCRdb table lists in-frame clones only, not all of them. Altogether 98,000 or so clones are present, about 80% being singletons, with the ten largest covering roughly a tenth. With 4 bases removed from V and 1 base from J, the gap between germline ends came to 13 bases. This CDR3 spans 14 amino acids. Germline V lookup: CDR1 GTSNPN, CDR2 SVGIG (reference sequence). The clonotype comes from a woman aged 25 to 39 in good health. Sequences were obtained from blood. The rearrangement joins TRBV30 to TRBJ1-1; D possibly corresponds to TRBD1 (6 bases). This CDR3 is CAWKRAGENTEAFF. DNA of the CDR3: TGTGCCTGGAAAAGGGCAGGGGAGAACACTGAAGCTTTCTTT.